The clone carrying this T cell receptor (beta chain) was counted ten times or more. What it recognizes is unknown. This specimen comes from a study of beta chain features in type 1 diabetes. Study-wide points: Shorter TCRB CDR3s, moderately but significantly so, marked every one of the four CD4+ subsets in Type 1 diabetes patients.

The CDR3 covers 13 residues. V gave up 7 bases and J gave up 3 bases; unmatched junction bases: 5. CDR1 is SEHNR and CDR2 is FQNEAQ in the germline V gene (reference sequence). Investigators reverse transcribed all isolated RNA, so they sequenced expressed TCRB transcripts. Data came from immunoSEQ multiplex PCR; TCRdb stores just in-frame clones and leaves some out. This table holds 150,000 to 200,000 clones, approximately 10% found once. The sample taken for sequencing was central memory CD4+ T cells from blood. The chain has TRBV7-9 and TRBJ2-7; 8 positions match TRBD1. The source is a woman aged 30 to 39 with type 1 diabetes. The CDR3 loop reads CASKGTGGYEQYF. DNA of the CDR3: TGTGCCAGCAAGGGCACAGGGGGCTACGAGCAGTACTTC.